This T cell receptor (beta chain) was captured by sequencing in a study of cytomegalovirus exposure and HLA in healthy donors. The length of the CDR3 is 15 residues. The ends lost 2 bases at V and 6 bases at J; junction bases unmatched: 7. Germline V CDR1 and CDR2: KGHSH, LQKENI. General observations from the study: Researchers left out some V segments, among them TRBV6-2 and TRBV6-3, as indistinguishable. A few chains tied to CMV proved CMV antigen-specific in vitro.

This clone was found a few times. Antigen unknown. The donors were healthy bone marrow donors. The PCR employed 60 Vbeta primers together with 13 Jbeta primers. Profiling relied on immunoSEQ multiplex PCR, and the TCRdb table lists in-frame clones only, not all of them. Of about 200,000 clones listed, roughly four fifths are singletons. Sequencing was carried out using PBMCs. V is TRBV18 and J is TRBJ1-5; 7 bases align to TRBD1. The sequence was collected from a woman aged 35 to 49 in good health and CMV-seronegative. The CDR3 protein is CASSPGPGGTQPQHF. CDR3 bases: TGTGCCAGCTCACCAGGGCCAGGGGGGACTCAGCCCCAGCATTTT.